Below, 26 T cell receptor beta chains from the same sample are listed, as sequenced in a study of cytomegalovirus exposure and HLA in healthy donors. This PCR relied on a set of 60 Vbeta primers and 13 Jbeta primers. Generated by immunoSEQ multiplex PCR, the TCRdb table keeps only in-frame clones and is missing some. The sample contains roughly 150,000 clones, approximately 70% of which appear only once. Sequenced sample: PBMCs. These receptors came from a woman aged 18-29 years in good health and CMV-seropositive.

Here the CDR3 reads CASSDTSGRQYF. The CDR3 DNA follows: TGTGCCAGCAGTGACACTAGCGGTCGACAGTATTTT. The V call is TRBV28, the J call TRBJ2-3; TRBD2 aligns across 8 bases. Per germline, CDR1 MDHEN and CDR2 SYDVKM. V lost 5 bases to trimming and J lost 12 bases; unmatched junction nucleotides: 7. This CDR3 has 12 residues. The entire variable domain, with the rest obtained from reference TRBV28 and TRBJ2-3, is as follows: DVKVTQSSRYLVKRTGEKVFLECVQDMDHENMFWYRQDPGLGLRLIYFSYDVKMKEKGDIPEGYSVSREKKERFSLILESASTNQTSMYLCASSDTSGRQYFGPGTRLTVL.

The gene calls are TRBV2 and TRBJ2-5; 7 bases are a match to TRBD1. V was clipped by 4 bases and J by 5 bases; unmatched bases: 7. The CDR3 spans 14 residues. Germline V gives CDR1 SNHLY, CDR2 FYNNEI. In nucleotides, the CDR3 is TGTGCCAGCAGTGCGAGACAGGGACAGGAGACCCAGTACTTC. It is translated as CASSARQGQETQYF.

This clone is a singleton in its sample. The DNA for the CDR3 is TGTGCCAGCAGTTACTCGGGGCCGGTAGAGACCCAGTACTTC. Amino acid sequence: CASSYSGPVETQYF. The genes are TRBV6-6 and TRBJ2-5; possibly TRBD1 for D (5 bases). V was clipped by 0 bases and J by 4 bases, with 9 bases between them. Germline V gives CDR1 MNHNY, CDR2 SVGAGI (reference sequence). CDR3 size: 14 residues.

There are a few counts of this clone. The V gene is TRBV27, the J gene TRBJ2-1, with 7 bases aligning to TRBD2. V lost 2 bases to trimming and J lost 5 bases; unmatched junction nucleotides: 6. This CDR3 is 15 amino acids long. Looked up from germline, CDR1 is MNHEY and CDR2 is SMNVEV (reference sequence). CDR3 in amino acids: CASSLSSGPNNEQFF. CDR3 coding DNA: TGTGCCAGCAGTTTAAGTAGCGGGCCAAACAATGAGCAGTTCTTC.

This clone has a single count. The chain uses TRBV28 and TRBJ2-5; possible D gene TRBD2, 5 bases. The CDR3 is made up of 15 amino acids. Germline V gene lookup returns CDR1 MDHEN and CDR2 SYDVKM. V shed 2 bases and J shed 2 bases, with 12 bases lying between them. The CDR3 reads CASSLGGLRQETQYF. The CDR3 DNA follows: TGTGCCAGCAGTTTAGGAGGTCTTCGGCAAGAGACCCAGTACTTC. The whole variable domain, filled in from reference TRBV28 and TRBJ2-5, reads DVKVTQSSRYLVKRTGEKVFLECVQDMDHENMFWYRQDPGLGLRLIYFSYDVKMKEKGDIPEGYSVSREKKERFSLILESASTNQTSMYLCASSLGGLRQETQYFGPGTRLLVL.

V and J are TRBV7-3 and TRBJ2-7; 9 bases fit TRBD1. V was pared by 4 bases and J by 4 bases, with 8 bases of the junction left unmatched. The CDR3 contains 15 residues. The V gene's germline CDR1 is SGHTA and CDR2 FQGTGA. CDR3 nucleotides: TGTGCCAGCAGCTCCACCGGGACAGGGAGTTACGAGCAGTACTTC. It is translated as CASSSTGTGSYEQYF.

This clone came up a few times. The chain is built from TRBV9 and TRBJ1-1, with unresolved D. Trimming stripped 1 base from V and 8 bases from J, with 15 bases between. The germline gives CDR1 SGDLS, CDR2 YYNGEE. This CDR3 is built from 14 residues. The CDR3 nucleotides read TGTGCCAGCAGCGTACGCCCGCAAATTCAGGAAGCTTTCTTT. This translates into CASSVRPQIQEAFF.

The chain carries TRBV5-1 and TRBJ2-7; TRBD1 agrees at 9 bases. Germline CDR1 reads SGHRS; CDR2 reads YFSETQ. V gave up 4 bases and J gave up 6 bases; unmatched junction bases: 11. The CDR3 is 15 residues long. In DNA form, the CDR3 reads TGCGCCAGCAGCCCCGGGACAGGGACTTTACTCGAGCAGTACTTC. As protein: CASSPGTGTLLEQYF.

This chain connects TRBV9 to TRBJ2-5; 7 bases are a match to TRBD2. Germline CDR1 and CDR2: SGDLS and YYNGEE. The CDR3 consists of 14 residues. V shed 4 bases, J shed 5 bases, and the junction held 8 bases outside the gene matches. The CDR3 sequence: CASSKTSRGETQYF. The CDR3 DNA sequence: TGTGCCAGCAGCAAGACTAGCCGGGGGGAGACCCAGTACTTC.

The CDR3 protein is CASSKRQITGQYF. CDR3 nucleotides: TGTGCCAGCAGTAAACGACAGATTACGGGGCAGTACTTC. The V and J genes are TRBV6-5 and TRBJ2-7; TRBD1 might be the D (5 bases). Germline CDR1 reads MNHEY; CDR2 reads SVGAGI. V lost 5 bases and J lost 9, with 17 bases in between. There are 13 residues in the CDR3.

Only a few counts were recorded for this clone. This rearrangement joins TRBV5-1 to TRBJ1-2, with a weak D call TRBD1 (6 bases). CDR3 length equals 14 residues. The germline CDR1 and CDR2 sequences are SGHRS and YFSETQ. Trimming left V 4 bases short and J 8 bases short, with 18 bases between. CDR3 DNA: TGCGCCAGCAGCGCTCAACAGGGAACGGAGGGCTACACCTTC. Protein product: CASSAQQGTEGYTF.

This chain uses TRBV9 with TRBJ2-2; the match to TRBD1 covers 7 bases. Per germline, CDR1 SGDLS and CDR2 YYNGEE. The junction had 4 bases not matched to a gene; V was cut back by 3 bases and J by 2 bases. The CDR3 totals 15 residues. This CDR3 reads CASSGRDSNTGELFF. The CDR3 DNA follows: TGTGCCAGCAGCGGCCGGGACAGCAACACCGGGGAGCTGTTTTTT.

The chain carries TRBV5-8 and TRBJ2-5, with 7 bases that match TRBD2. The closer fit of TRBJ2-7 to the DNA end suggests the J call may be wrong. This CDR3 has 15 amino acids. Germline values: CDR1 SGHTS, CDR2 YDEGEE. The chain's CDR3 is CASRRPRGDPYEQYF. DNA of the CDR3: TGTGCCAGCAGAAGGCCCCGGGGGGATCCCTACGAGCAGTACTTC.

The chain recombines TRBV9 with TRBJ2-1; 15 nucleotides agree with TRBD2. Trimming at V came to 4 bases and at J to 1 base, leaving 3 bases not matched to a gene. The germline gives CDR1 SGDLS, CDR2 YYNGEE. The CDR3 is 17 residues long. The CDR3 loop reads CASSTGTSGGSYNEQFF. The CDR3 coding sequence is TGTGCCAGCAGCACCGGGACTAGCGGGGGGTCCTACAATGAGCAGTTCTTC.

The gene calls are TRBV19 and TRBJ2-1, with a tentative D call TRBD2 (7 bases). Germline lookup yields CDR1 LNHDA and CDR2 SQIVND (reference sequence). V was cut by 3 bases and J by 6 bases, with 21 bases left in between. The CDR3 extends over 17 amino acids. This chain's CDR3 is CASSIIGGGPTFNEQFF. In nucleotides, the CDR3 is TGTGCCAGTAGTATTATAGGGGGGGGCCCAACCTTCAATGAGCAGTTCTTC.

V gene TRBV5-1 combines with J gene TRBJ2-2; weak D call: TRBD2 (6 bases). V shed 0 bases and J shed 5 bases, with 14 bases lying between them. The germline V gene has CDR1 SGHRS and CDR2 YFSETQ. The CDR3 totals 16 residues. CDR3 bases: TGCGCCAGCAGCTTGGGGGCGGGACGAGCGACCGGGGAGCTGTTTTTT. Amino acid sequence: CASSLGAGRATGELFF.

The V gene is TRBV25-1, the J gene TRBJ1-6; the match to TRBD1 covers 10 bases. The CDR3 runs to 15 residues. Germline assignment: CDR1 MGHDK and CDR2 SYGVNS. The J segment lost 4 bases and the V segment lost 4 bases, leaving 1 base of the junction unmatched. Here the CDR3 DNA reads TGTGCCAGCAGTGCGGACAGGGGGTATAATTCACCCCTCCACTTT. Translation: CASSADRGYNSPLHF.

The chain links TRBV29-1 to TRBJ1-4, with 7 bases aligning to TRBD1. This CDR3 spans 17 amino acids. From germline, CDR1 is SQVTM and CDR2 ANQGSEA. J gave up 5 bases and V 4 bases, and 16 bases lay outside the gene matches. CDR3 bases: TGCAGCGTTGCCGGGACAGTAGTGTCCCCAGTAAATGAAAAACTGTTTTTT. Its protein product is CSVAGTVVSPVNEKLFF.

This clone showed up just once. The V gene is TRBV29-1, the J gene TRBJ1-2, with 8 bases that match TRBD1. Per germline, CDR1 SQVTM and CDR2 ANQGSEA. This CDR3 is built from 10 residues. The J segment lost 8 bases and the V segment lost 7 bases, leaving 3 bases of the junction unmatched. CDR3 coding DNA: TGCAGCGCTCCAGGGGGCGGCTACACCTTC. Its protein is CSAPGGGYTF.

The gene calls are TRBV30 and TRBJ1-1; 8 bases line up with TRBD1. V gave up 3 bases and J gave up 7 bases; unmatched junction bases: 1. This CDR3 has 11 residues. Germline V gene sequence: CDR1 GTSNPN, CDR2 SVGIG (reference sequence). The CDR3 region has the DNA TGTGCCTGGAGGGACAGGGATGAAGCTTTCTTT. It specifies CAWRDRDEAFF.

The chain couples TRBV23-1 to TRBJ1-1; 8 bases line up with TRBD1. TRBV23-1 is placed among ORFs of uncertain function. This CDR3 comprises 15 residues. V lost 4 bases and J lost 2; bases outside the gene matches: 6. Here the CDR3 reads CASSPGTGRNTEAFF. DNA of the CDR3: TGCGCCAGCAGTCCCGGGACAGGTCGTAACACTGAAGCTTTCTTT.

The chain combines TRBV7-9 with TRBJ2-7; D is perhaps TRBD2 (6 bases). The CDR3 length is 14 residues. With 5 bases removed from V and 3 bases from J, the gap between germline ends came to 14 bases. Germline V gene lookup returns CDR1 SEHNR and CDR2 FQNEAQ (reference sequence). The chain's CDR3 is CASSPRDSLYEQYF. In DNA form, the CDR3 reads TGTGCCAGCAGCCCCCGGGACTCGCTCTACGAGCAGTACTTC.

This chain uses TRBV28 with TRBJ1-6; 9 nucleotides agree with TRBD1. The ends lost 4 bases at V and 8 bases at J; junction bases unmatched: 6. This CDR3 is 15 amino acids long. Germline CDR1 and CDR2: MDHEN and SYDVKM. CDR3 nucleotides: TGTGCCAGCAGTTCGCAGGGACAGGGTGATTCACCCCTCCACTTT. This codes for CASSSQGQGDSPLHF.

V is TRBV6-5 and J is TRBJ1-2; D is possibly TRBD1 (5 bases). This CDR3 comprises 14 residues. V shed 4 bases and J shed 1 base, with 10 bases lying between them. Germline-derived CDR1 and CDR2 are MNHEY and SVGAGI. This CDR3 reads CASSSPGDNYGYTF. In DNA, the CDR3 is TGTGCCAGCAGTTCCCCGGGGGATAACTATGGCTACACCTTC.

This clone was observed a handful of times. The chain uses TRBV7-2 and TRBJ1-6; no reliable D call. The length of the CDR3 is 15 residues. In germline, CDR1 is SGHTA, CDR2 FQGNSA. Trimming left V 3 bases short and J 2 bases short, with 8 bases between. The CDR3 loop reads CASSFEGPYNSPLHF. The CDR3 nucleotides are TGTGCCAGCAGCTTTGAGGGCCCCTATAATTCACCCCTCCACTTT.

The DNA of the CDR3 is TGTGCCAGCAGCGCGAGGGACAGGCTCTATGGCTACACCTTC. Translated: CASSARDRLYGYTF. The chain carries TRBV9 and TRBJ1-2, with 8 bases matching TRBD1. CDR1 is SGDLS and CDR2 is YYNGEE in the germline V gene. The ends lost 3 bases at V and 4 bases at J; junction bases unmatched: 5. The CDR3 spans 14 residues. The variable domain in full, with the rest retrieved from reference TRBV9 and TRBJ1-2, is DSGVTQTPKHLITATGQRVTLRCSPRSGDLSVYWYQQSLDQGLQFLIQYYNGEERAKGNILERFSAQQFPDLHSELNLSSLELGDSALYFCASSARDRLYGYTFGSGTRLTVV.